This TCR beta chain was sequenced for a study of shared clonotypes between healthy human individuals. Sequencing used immunoSEQ multiplex PCR; TCRdb keeps in-frame clones, though not all of them. The sample lists a few million clones, about 92% occurring once. The germline V gene has CDR1 MNHEY and CDR2 SMNVEV (reference sequence). V dropped 6 bases and J dropped 0 bases, with 17 bases sitting between them. The CDR3 runs 16 residues. The source material was naive CD4+ T cells from PBMCs. Subset: CD45RA+ positively selected. This clonotype originated in a man aged 18 to 35 in good health. Some clones in this sample may be carry-over from other donors' samples. This sequence joins TRBV27 and TRBJ1-2, with D uncertain. The CDR3 spells CASRTTGRPSNYGYTF. The CDR3 DNA follows: TGTGCCAGCAGGACCACGGGCAGACCATCTAACTATGGCTACACCTTC.